This T cell receptor beta chain was captured in a study of cytomegalovirus exposure and HLA in healthy donors. Findings and caveats of the study: Fewer N-insertions than the 666-donor mean were reportedly shown by an Asian-associated ancestry cluster in a later analysis. Later on, a genetic analysis was performed. It linked a missense variant in DCLRE1C with V- and J-gene trimming of TCR beta.

In this sample, this clone turned up a few times. The antigen is unknown. 60 Vbeta and 13 Jbeta primers were used in PCR. Some clones are missing from TCRdb's copy, which holds only in-frame ones; the method was immunoSEQ multiplex PCR. Counted here are about 160,000 clones, 75% to 85% occurring once; the ten biggest clones make up around 6.6%. The sequenced sample consisted of PBMCs. The clonotype was recovered from a man aged 50-59 years in good health and CMV-seropositive.

The CDR3 here is CASSLSSTQGAPQHF. The CDR3 bases are TGTGCCAGCAGTTTATCGAGTACACAGGGTGCGCCCCAGCATTTT. The rearrangement joins TRBV27 to TRBJ1-5; a weak D match, TRBD1 (6 bases). V was trimmed by 0 bases and J by 9 bases, leaving 15 bases between them. This CDR3 spans 15 amino acids. Germline CDR1 MNHEY, CDR2 SMNVEV (reference sequence).